The present entry profiles one TCR beta chain with its context. Its cognate antigen is unknown. One entry per CDR3 protein, called by TCRdb with MiXCR from the RT-PCR reads. The sample lists 550,000 to 650,000 distinct CDR3 sequences, around 11% seen once, with roughly 10% in the top ten. The CDR3 extends over 15 amino acids. Germline CDR1 SGDLS, CDR2 YYNGEE. V was trimmed by 0 bases and J by 7 bases, leaving 14 bases between them. These data originate in a study of response to subunit inactivated influenza vaccine. Study-wide points: Seasonal influenza vaccination, on each occasion, was suggested by the authors to recruit few new T cells.

The chain joins TRBV9 to TRBJ2-1; possibly TRBD1 or TRBD2 for D (5 bases each). This TCR came from a man aged 45 to 65 who received an inactivated influenza vaccine. This sample comprised PBMCs from blood, obtained on the day of vaccination. CDR3 bases: TGTGCCAGCAGCGTAGCTGGGACCACCGGGAATGAGCAGTTCTTC. This gives the protein CASSVAGTTGNEQFF.